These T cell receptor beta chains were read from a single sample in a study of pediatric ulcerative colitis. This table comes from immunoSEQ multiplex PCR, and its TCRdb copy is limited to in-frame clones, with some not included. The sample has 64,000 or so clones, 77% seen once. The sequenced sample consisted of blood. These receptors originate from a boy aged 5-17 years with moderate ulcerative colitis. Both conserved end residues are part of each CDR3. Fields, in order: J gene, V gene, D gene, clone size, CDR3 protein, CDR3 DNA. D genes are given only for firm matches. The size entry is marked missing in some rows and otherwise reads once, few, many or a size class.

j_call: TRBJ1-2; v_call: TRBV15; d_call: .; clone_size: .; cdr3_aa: CATSTWLEDQANYGYTF; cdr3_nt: TGTGCCACCAGCACCTGGTTGGAGGACCAAGCTAACTATGGCTACACCTTC
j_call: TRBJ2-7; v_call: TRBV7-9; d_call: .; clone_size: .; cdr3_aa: CASSLVGGAYEQYF; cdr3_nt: TGTGCCAGCAGCTTAGTCGGAGGCGCGTACGAGCAGTACTTC
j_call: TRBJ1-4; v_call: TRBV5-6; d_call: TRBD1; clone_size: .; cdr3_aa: CASSATGQGLEKLFF; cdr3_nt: TGTGCCAGCAGCGCAACGGGACAGGGTTTGGAAAAACTGTTTTTT
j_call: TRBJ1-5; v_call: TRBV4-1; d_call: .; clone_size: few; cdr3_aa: CASSQESRVAQPQHF; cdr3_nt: TGCGCCAGCAGCCAAGAATCAAGGGTCGCACAGCCCCAGCATTTT
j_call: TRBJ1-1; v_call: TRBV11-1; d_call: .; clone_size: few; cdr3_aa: CASSLAVDRTEAFF; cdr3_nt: TGTGCCAGCAGCTTAGCGGTTGACAGGACTGAAGCTTTCTTT
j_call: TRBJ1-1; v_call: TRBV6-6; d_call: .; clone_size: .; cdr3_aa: CASSYPGVAEAFF; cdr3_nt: TGTGCCAGCAGTTACCCCGGAGTTGCTGAAGCTTTCTTT
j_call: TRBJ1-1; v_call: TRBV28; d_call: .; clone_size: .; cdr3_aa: CASNPGGGTEAFF; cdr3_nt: TGTGCCAGCAACCCGGGTGGGGGGACTGAAGCTTTCTTT
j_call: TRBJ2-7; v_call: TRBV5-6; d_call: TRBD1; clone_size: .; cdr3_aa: CASSPGDRAYEQYF; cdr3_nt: TGTGCCAGCAGCCCCGGGGACAGGGCTTACGAGCAGTACTTC
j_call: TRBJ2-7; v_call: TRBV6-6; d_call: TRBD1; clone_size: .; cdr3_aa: CASSQQGPLYEQYF; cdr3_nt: TGTGCCAGCAGCCAACAGGGGCCGCTCTACGAGCAGTACTTC
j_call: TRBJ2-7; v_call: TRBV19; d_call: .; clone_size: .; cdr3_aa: CASSISQVYEQYF; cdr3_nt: TGTGCCAGTAGTATTTCCCAGGTTTACGAGCAGTACTTC
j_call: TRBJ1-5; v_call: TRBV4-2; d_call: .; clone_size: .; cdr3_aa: CASSQAPSSNQPQHF; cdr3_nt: TGTGCCAGCAGCCAAGCTCCAAGCAGCAATCAGCCCCAGCATTTT
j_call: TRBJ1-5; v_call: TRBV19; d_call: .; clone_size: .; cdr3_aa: CASLSGAYNQPQHF; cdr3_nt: TGTGCCAGTCTGTCGGGGGCTTACAATCAGCCCCAGCATTTT
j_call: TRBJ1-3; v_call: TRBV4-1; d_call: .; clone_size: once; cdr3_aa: CASSQPGRSSGNTIYF; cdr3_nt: TGCGCCAGCAGCCAACCCGGACGGAGCTCTGGAAACACCATATATTTT
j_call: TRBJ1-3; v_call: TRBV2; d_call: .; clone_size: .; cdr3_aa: CARGGVSGNTIYF; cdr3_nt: TGTGCCAGAGGGGGGGTTTCTGGAAACACCATATATTTT
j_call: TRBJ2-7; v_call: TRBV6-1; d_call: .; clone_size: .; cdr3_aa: CASSTNTGSYEQYF; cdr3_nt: TGTGCCAGCAGCACCAATACAGGGTCGTACGAGCAGTACTTC
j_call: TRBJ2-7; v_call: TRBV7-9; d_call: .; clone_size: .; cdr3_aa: CASSLVYEQYF; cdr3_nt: TGTGCCAGCAGCTTAGTTTACGAGCAGTACTTC
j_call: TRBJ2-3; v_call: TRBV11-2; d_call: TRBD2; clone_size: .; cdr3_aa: CASSVGTSGADTQYF; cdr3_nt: TGTGCCAGCAGCGTCGGGACTAGTGGCGCAGATACGCAGTATTTT
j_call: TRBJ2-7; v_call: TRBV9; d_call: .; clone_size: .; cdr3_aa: CASSVASASYEQYF; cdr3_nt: TGTGCCAGCAGCGTAGCTAGTGCCTCCTACGAGCAGTACTTC
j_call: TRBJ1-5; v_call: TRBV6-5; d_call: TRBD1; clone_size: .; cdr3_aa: CASRGQFNQPQHF; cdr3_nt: TGTGCCAGCAGGGGACAGTTTAATCAGCCCCAGCATTTT
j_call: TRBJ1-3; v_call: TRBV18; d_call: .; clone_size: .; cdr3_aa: CASSPPGLRNTIYF; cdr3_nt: TGTGCCAGCTCACCGCCGGGACTGAGAAACACCATATATTTT
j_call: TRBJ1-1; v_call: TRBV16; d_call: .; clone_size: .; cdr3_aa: CASSQSAGNTEAFF; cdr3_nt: TGTGCCAGCAGCCAATCAGCAGGGAACACTGAAGCTTTCTTT
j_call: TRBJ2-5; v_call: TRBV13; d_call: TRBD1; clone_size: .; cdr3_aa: CASSSIRSDRGRKTQYF; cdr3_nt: TGTGCCAGCAGCTCAATTAGGTCGGACAGGGGGCGCAAGACCCAGTACTTC